Shown below are 9 T cell receptor beta chains from a single sample sequenced in a study of T cells in Graves' hyperthyroidism and ophthalmopathy. TCR beta CDR3 sequences were amplified from RNA transcripts. Initially, a first-round RT-PCR of the TCR CDR3 employed the HTBI primer set. TCRdb independently ran MiXCR on the multiplex PCR reads; one entry per CDR3 protein. Of about 540,000 distinct CDR3 sequences listed, around 46% are singletons. Material: peripheral blood or thyroid tissue (not recorded which). These receptors all come from a woman between 18 and 29 years old with Graves' hyperthyroidism.

Notes on this clonotype: Since a much larger clone is just one base distant, this may be a read error. This rearrangement joins TRBV7-6 to TRBJ1-6, with D maybe TRBD1 (5 bases). Germline lookup yields CDR1 SGHVS and CDR2 FNYEAQ. V was cut by 7 bases and J by 14 bases, with 18 bases left in between. This CDR3 region has 13 residues. The CDR3 DNA reads TGTGCCAGCAACCCCGCGCCTAGAGGGGCCCTCCACTTT. Translation: CASNPAPRGALHF.

Details on this clonotype: One base away lies a much larger clone, so this may be a sequencing read error. J is TRBJ2-7 and V is TRBV27, with TRBD1 matching over 9 bases. The CDR3 has 16 residues. V gave up 4 bases and J gave up 3 bases; unmatched junction bases: 10. Germline values: CDR1 MNHEY, CDR2 SMNVEV (reference sequence). DNA for the CDR3: TGTGCCAGCAGTTCCCTCCACCCGGGACAGGGCTACGAGCAGTACTTC. Its protein product is CASSSLHPGQGYEQYF.

This clonotype was observed many times. The V call is TRBV6-5, the J call TRBJ2-5; TRBD2 matches at 9 bases. The junction had 3 bases not matched to a gene; V was cut back by 5 bases and J by 2 bases. This CDR3 has 14 residues. CDR1 and CDR2 from the germline V gene are MNHEY and SVGAGI. The CDR3 nucleotides are TGTGCCAGCAGTACCCTAGCGGGACAAGAGACCCAGTACTTC. This translates into CASSTLAGQETQYF.

A word on this clonotype: A junction boundary mismatches the germline segment, possibly from a read error. This chain joins TRBV20-1 and TRBJ2-2; 13 nucleotides align to TRBD2. This CDR3 comprises 15 residues. The germline CDR1 and CDR2 sequences are DFQATT and SNEGSKA (reference sequence). The CDR3 loop reads CSAKGLAGDTGELLF. In DNA, the CDR3 is TGCAGTGCAAAAGGACTAGCGGGAGACACCGGGGAGCTGCTTTTT.

This clonotype occurred many times. The chain recombines TRBV12-3 or TRBV12-4 with TRBJ1-2; tentative D call: TRBD1 (5 bases). The length of the CDR3 is 14 residues. Trimming cost V 4 bases and J 2 bases, with 11 bases left between them. This CDR3 reads CASSSRGTNYGYTF. CDR3 bases: TGTGCCAGCAGTTCCCGGGGCACAAACTATGGCTACACCTTC.

The chain combines TRBV2 with TRBJ1-3; a weak D match, TRBD1 (5 bases). This CDR3 is 13 amino acids long. V shed 2 bases and J shed 4 bases, with 6 bases lying between them. Germline assignment: CDR1 SNHLY and CDR2 FYNNEI. Here the CDR3 DNA reads TGTGCCAGCAGTGAACGGGGGGGAAACACCATATATTTT. It translates to CASSERGGNTIYF.

This clonotype has just one count. The chain combines TRBV20-1 with TRBJ2-7; D is possibly TRBD2 (5 bases). The last part of the DNA fits TRBJ2-1 better; the J call may be wrong. CDR1 DFQATT and CDR2 SNEGSKA come from the germline V gene (reference sequence). The CDR3 runs 15 residues. CDR3 coding DNA: TGCAGTGCTAGATTGACGGAGGCCACCTACAATGAGCAGTTCTTC. It yields the protein CSARLTEATYNEQFF.

The chain carries TRBV2 and TRBJ1-2; 9 bases agree with TRBD1. There are 14 residues in the CDR3. V was pared by 9 bases and J by 6 bases, with 11 bases of the junction left unmatched. Germline CDR1 SNHLY, CDR2 FYNNEI. In DNA, the CDR3 is TGTGCCAGGCCGGGACAGGGTTATTCGCATGGCTACACCTTC. It is translated as CARPGQGYSHGYTF.

V gene TRBV11-2 combines with J gene TRBJ1-4; tentative D call: TRBD1 (5 bases). Looked up from germline, CDR1 is SGHAT and CDR2 is FQNNGV. This CDR3 contains 17 residues. The V end was cut by 2 bases, the J end by 6 bases, with 19 bases between. For the CDR3, the DNA is TGTGCCAGCAGCTTAATTCGGCAGGGCGAAATTGATGAAAAACTGTTTTTT. Protein: CASSLIRQGEIDEKLFF.